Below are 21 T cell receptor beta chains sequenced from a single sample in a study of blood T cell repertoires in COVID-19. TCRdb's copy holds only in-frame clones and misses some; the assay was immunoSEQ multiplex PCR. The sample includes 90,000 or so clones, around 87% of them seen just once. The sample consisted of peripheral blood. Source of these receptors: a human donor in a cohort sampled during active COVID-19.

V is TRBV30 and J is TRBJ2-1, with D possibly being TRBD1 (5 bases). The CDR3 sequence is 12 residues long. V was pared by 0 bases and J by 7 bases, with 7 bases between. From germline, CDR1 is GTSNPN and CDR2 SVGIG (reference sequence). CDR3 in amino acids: CAWSVSGNEQFF. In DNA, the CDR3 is TGTGCCTGGAGTGTTTCAGGGAATGAGCAGTTCTTC.

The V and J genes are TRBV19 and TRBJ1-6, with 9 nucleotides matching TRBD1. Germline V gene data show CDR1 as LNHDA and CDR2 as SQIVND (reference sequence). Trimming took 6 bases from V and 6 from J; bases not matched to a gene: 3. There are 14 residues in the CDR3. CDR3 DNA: TGTGCCAGTAGCACGACAGGGGGTAATTCACCCCTCCACTTT. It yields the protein CASSTTGGNSPLHF.

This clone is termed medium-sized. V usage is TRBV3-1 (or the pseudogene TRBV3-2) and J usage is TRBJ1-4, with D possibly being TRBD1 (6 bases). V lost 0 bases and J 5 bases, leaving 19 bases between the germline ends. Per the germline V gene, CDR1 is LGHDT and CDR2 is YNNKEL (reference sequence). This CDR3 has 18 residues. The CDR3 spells CASSQDTIGPGANEKLFF. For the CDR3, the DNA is TGTGCCAGCAGCCAAGATACCATAGGGCCAGGGGCGAATGAAAAACTGTTTTTT.

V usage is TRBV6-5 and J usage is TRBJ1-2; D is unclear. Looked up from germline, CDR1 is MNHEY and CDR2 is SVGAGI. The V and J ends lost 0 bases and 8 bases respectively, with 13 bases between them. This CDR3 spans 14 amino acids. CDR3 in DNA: TGTGCCAGCAGTTACTCGAGGCAATCGGGGGGCTACACCTTC. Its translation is CASSYSRQSGGYTF.

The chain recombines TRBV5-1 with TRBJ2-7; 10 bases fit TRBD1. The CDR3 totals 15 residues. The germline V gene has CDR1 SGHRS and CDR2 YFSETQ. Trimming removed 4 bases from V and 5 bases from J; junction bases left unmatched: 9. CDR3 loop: CASSTGGTGANEQYF. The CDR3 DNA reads TGCGCCAGCAGCACGGGGGGGACAGGGGCGAACGAGCAGTACTTC.

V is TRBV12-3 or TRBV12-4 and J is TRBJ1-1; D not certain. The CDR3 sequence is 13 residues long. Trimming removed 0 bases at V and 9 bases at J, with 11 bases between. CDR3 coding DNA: TGTGCCAGCAGTTTAGCGCAGGTTACCCAAGCTTTCTTT. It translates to CASSLAQVTQAFF.

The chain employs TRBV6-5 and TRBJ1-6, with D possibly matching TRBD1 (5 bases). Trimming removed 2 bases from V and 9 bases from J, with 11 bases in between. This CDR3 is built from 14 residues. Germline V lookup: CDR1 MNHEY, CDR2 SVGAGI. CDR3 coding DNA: TGTGCCAGCAGTTACAGGCAGGGCGGTTCACCCCTCCACTTT. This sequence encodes CASSYRQGGSPLHF.

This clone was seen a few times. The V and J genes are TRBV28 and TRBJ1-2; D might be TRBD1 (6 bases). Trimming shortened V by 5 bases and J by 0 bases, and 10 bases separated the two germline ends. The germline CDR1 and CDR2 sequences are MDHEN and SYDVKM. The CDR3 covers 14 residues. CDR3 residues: CASSLGTTNYGYTF. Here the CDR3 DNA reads TGTGCCAGCAGTCTCGGGACAACTAACTATGGCTACACCTTC.

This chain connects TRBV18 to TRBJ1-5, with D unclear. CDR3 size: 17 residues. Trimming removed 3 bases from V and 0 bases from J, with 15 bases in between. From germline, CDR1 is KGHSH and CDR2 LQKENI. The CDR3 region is CASSPGSRDGSNQPQHF. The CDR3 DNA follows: TGTGCCAGCTCACCCGGGTCTCGTGACGGTAGCAATCAGCCCCAGCATTTT. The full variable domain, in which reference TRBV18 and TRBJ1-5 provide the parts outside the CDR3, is NAGVMQNPRHLVRRRGQEARLRCSPMKGHSHVYWYRQLPEEGLKFMVYLQKENIIDESGMPKERFSAEFPKEGPSILRIQQVVRGDSAAYFCASSPGSRDGSNQPQHFGDGTRLSIL.

The CDR3 DNA sequence: TGTGCCAGTAGTATAGTCAGGGGGACCTACGAGCAGTACTTC. It specifies CASSIVRGTYEQYF. The chain has TRBV19 and TRBJ2-7; TRBD1 matches 7 bases. The germline gives CDR1 LNHDA, CDR2 SQIVND (reference sequence). J was trimmed by 2 bases and V by 1 base; bases with no gene match: 2. This CDR3 spans 14 amino acids.

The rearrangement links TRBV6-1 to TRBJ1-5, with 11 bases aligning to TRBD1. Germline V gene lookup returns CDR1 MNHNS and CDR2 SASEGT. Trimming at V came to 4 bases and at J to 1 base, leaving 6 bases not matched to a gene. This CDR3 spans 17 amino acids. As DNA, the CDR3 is TGTGCCAGCAGTGGACGGACAGGGGGCCGGAGCAATCAGCCCCAGCATTTT. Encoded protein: CASSGRTGGRSNQPQHF.

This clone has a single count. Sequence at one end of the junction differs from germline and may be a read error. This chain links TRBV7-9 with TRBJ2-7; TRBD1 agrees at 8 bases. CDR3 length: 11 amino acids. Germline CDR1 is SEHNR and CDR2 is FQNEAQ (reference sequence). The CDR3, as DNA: TGTGCCAGCAGCCGCGGGACAGGCTGGGGCTTC. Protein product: CASSRGTGWGF.

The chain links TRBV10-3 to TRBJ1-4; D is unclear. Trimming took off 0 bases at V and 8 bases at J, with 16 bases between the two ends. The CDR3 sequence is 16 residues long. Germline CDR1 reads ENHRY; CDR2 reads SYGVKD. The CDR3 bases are TGTGCCATCAGTGAGTCGACTAAGGGTCCAAACGAAAAACTGTTTTTT. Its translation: CAISESTKGPNEKLFF.

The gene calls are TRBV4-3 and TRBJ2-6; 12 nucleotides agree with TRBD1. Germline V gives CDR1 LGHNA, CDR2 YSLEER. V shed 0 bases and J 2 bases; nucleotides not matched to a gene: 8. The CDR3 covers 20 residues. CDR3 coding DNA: TGCGCCAGCAGCCAAGAATCCGGGACAGGGGGCTTCGCTGGGGCCAACGTCCTGACTTTC. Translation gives CASSQESGTGGFAGANVLTF.

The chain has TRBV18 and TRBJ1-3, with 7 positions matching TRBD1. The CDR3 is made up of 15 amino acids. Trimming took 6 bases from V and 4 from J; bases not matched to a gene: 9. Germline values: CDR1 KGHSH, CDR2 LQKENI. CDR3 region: CASSRSTGFGNTIYF. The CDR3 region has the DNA TGTGCCAGCTCGCGATCGACAGGGTTCGGAAACACCATATATTTT.

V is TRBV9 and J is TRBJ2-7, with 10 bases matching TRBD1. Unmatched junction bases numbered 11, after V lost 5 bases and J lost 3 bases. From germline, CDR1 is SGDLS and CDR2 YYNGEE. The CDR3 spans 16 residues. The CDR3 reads CASSGDGTGEGYEQYF. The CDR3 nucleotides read TGTGCCAGCAGTGGAGATGGGACAGGGGAGGGCTACGAGCAGTACTTC.

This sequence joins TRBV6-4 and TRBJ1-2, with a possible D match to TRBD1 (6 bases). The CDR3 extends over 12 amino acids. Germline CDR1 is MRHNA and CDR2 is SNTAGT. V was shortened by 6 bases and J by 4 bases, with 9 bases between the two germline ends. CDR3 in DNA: TGTGCCAGCAGAACAGGGTCCTATGGCTACACCTTC. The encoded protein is CASRTGSYGYTF.

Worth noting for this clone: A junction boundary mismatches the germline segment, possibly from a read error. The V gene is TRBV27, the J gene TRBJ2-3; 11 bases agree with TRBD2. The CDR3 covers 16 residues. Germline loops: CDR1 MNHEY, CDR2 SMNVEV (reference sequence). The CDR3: CASSVSGLAASITQYF. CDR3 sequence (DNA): TGTGCCAGCAGTGTATCGGGACTAGCGGCGTCTATAACGCAGTATTTT.

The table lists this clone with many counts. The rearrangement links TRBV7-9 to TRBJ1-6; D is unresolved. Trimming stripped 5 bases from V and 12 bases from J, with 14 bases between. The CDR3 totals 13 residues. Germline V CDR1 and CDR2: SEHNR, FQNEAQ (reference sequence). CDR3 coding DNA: TGTGCCAGCAGCACATACGCCTCAGGACCCCTCCACTTT. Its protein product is CASSTYASGPLHF.

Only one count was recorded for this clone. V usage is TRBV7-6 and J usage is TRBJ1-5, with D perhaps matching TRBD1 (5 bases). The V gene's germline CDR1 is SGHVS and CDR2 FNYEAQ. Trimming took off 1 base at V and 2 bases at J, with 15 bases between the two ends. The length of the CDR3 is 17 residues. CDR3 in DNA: TGTGCCAGCAGCTTAGGCACACAGGTCAGGGGCAATCAGCCCCAGCATTTT. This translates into CASSLGTQVRGNQPQHF.

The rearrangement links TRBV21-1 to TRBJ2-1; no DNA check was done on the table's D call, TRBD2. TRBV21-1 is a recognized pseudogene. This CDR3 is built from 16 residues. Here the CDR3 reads CASSNWSGGVWNEQFF. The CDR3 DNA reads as TGTGCCAGCAGCAATTGGAGCGGGGGGGTATGGAATGAGCAGTTCTTC.